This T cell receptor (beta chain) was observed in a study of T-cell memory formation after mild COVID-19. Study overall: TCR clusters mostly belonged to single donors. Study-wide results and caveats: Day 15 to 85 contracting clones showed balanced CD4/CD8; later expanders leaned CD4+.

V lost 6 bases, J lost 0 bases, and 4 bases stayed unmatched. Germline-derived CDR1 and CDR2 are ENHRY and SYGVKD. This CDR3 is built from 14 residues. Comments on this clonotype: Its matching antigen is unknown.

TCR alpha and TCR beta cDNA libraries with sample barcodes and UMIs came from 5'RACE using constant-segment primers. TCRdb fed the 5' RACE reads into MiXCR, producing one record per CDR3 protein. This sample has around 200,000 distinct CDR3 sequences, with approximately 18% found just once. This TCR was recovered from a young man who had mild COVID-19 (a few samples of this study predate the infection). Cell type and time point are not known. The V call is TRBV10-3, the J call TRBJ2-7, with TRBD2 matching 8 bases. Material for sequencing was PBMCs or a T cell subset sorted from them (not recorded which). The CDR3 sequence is CAISPGTSSYEQYF. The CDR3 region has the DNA TGTGCCATCAGCCCCGGGACTAGCTCCTACGAGCAGTACTTC.